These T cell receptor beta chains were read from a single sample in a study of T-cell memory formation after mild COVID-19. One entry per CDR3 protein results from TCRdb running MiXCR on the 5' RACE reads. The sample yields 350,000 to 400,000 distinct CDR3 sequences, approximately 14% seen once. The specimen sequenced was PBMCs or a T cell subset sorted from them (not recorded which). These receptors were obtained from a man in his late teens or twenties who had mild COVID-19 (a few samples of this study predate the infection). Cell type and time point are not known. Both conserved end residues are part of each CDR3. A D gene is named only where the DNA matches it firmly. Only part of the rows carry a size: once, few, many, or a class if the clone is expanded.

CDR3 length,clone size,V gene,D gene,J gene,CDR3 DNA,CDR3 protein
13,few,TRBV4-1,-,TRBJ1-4,TGCGCCAGCAGCCAAGTATTCGGTGAAAAACTGTTTTTT,CASSQVFGEKLFF
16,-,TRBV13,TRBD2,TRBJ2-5,TGTGCCAGCAGCCTAACTCTAGGGAGCGGGGATGAGACCCAGTACTTC,CASSLTLGSGDETQYF
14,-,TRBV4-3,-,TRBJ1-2,TGCGCCAGCAGCCACAGGGATGGGAACTATGGCTACACCTTC,CASSHRDGNYGYTF
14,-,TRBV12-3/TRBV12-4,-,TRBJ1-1,TGTGCCAGCAGTTTCGGGCTCAGGGGAACTGAAGCTTTCTTT,CASSFGLRGTEAFF
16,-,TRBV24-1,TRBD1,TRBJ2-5,TGTGCCACCAGTGAGCCCGGGACAGGGAAACAAGAGACCCAGTACTTC,CATSEPGTGKQETQYF
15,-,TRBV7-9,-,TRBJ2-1,TGTGCCAGCAGCCCCCCGATGGCAGACCACAATGAGCAGTTCTTC,CASSPPMADHNEQFF
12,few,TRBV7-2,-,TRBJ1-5,TGTGCCAGCAGCGGTAGACCTCCGATCCAGCATTTT,CASSGRPPIQHF
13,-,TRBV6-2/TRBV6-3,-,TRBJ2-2,TGTGCCAGCAGTTACCGATCGGGGGGGGAGCTGTTTTTT,CASSYRSGGELFF
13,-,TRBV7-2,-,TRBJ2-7,TGTGCCAGCAGCATTCGACTCGCCTACGAGCAGTACTTC,CASSIRLAYEQYF
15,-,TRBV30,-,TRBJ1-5,TGTGCCTGGAGTGTAGGGGTGAGGCCAAATCAGCCCCAGCATTTT,CAWSVGVRPNQPQHF
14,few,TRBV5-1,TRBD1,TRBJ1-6,TGCGCCAGCAGCTCCCAGGGGGAAGCTTCACCCCTCCACTTT,CASSSQGEASPLHF
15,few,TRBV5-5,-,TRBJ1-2,TGTGCCAGCAGCCAGCCGCTCGCCAGGAACTATGGCTACACCTTC,CASSQPLARNYGYTF
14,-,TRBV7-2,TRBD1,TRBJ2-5,TGTGCCAGCAGCATGGACAGGGGGCGGGAGACCCAGTACTTC,CASSMDRGRETQYF
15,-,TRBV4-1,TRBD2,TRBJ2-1,TGCGCCAGCAGCCCAGTAGCGGGGGGGCCCTATGAGCAGTTCTTC,CASSPVAGGPYEQFF
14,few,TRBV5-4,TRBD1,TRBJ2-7,TGTGCCAGCAGGCCCGACAGGGGACGGGACGAGCAGTACTTC,CASRPDRGRDEQYF